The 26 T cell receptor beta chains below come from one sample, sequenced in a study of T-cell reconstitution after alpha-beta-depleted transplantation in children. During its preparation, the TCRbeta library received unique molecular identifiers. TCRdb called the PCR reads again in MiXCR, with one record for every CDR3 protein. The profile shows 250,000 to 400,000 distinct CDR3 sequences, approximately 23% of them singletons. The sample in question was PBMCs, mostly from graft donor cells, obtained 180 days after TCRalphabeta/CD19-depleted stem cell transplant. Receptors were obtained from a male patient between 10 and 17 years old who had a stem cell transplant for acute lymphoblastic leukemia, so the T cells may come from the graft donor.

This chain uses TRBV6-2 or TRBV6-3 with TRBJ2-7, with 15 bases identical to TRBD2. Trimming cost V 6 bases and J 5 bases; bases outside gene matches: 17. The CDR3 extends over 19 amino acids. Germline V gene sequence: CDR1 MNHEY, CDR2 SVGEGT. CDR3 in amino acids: CASSNHRDRGLAGGHEQYF. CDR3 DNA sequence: TGTGCCAGCAGCAACCACCGGGACAGGGGACTAGCGGGAGGTCACGAGCAGTACTTC.

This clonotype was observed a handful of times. The CDR3 DNA follows: TGTGCCAGCAGCGCCCACGAGGGGGGCAGGTACGGCTACACCTTC. Protein sequence: CASSAHEGGRYGYTF. This chain joins TRBV9 and TRBJ1-2; possibly TRBD1 for D (6 bases). The V end lost 3 bases, the J end lost 8 bases, and 20 bases lay between the germline ends. This CDR3 has 15 amino acids. Germline V gene sequence: CDR1 SGDLS, CDR2 YYNGEE.

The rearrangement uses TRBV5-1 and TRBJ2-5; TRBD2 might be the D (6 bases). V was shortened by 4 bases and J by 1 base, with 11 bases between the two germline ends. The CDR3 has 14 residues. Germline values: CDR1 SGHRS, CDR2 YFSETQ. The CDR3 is CASSLLAFQETQYF. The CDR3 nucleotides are TGCGCCAGCAGCCTCCTAGCGTTCCAAGAGACCCAGTACTTC.

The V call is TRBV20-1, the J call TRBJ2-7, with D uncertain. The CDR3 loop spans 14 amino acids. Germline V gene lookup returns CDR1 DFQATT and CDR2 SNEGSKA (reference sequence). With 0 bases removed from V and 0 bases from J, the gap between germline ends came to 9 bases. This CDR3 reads CSARDPRLSYEQYF. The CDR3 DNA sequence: TGCAGTGCTAGAGATCCCAGGCTCTCCTACGAGCAGTACTTC.

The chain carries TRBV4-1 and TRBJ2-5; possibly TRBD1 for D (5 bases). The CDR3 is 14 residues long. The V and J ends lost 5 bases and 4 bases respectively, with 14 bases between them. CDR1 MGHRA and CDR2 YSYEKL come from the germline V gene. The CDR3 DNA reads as TGCGCCAGCAGCGGGGCAGGGAACATAGAGACCCAGTACTTC. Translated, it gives CASSGAGNIETQYF.

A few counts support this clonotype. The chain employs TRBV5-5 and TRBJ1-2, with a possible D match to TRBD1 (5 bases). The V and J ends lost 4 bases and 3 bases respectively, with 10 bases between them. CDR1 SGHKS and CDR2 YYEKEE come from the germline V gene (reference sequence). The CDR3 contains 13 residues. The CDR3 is CASSLQAYYGYTF. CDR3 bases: TGTGCCAGCAGCCTACAGGCCTACTATGGCTACACCTTC.

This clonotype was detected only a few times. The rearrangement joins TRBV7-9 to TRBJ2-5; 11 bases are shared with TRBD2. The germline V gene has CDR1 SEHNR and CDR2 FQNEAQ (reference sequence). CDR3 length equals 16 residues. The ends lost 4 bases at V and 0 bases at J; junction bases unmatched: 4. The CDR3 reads CASSWPGLADQETQYF. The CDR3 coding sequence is TGTGCCAGCAGCTGGCCGGGACTAGCGGACCAAGAGACCCAGTACTTC.

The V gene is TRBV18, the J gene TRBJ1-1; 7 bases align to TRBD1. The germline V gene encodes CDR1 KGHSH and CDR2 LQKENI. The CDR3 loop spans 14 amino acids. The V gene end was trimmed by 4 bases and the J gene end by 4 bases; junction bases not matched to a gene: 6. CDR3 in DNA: TGTGCCAGCTCACTCGTACAGGGGTTCACTGAAGCTTTCTTT. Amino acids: CASSLVQGFTEAFF. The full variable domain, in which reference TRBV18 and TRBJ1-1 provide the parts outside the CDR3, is NAGVMQNPRHLVRRRGQEARLRCSPMKGHSHVYWYRQLPEEGLKFMVYLQKENIIDESGMPKERFSAEFPKEGPSILRIQQVVRGDSAAYFCASSLVQGFTEAFFGQGTRLTVV.

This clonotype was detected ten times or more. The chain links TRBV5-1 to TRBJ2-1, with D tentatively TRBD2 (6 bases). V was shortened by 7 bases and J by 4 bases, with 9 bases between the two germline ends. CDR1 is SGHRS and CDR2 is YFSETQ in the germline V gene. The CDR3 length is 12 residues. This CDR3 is CASSSAYNEQFF. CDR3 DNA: TGCGCCAGCTCTAGCGCTTACAATGAGCAGTTCTTC.

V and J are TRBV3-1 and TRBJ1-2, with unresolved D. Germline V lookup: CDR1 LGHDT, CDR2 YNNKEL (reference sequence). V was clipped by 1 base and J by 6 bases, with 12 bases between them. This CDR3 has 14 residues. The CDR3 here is CASSQARGSNGYTF. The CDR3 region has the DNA TGTGCCAGCAGCCAAGCTAGAGGGAGCAATGGCTACACCTTC.

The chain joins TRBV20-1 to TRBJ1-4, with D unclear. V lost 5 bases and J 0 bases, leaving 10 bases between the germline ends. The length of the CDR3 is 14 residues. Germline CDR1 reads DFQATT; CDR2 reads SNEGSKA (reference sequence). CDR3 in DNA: TGCAGTGCTTCCGGGATTTCAACTAATGAAAAACTGTTTTTT. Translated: CSASGISTNEKLFF.

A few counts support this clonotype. The CDR3 DNA reads as TGTGCCAGCAGTTACTCTTCTAGCGGGATCACAAGGTACTTC. It codes for CASSYSSSGITRYF. The gene calls are TRBV6-5 and TRBJ2-4, with 9 bases identical to TRBD2. The V gene's germline CDR1 is MNHEY and CDR2 SVGAGI. The trim removed 0 bases at V and 15 bases at J, leaving 9 bases unmatched. The CDR3 is made up of 14 amino acids.

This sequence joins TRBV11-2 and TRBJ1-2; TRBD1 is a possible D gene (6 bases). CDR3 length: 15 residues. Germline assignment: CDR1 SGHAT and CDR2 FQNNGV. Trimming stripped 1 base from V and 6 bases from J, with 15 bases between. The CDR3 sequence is CASSLVVRGNHGYTF. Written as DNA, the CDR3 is TGTGCCAGCAGCTTAGTAGTTAGGGGGAACCATGGCTACACCTTC.

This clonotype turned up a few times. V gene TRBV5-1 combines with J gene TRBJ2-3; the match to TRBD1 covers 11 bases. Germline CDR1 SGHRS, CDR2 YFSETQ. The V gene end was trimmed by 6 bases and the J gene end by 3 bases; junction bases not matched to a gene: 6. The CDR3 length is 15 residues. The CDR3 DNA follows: TGCGCCAGCAACGCCGGGACAGGGGGGACAGATACGCAGTATTTT. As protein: CASNAGTGGTDTQYF.

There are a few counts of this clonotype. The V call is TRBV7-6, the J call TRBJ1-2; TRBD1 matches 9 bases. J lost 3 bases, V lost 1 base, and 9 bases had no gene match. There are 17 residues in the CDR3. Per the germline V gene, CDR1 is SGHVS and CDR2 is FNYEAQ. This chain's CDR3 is CASSLGSLGQGYYGYTF. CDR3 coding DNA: TGTGCCAGCAGCTTAGGTAGTTTAGGACAGGGGTACTATGGCTACACCTTC.

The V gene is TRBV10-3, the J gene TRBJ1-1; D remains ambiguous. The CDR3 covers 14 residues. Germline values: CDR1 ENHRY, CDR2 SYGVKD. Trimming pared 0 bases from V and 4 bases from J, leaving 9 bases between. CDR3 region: CAISESSVGTEAFF. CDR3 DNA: TGTGCCATCAGTGAGTCGAGTGTTGGCACTGAAGCTTTCTTT.

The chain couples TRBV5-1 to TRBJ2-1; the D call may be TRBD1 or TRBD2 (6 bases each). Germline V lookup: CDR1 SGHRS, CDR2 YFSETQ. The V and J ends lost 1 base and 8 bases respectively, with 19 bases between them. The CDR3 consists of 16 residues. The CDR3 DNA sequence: TGCGCCAGCAGCTTGCCCCTGGGGGGCGCTAAGGATGAGCAGTTCTTC. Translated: CASSLPLGGAKDEQFF.

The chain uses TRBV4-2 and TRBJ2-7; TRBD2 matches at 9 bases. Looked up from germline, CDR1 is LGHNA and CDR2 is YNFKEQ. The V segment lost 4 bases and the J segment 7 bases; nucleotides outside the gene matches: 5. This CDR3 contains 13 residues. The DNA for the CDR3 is TGTGCCAGCAGCCCAAGGACTAGCGCGGAGCAGTACTTC. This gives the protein CASSPRTSAEQYF.

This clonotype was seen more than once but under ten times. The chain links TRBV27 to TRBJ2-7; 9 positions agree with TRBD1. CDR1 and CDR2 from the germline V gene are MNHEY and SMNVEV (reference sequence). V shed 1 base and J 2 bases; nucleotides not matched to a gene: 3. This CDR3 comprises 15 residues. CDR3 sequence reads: CASSLWGQGPYEQYF. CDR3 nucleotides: TGTGCCAGCAGTTTATGGGGACAGGGCCCCTACGAGCAGTACTTC.

The CDR3 sequence: CASSQGLLDTEAFF. The CDR3 DNA reads TGCGCCAGCAGCCAAGGGTTATTGGACACTGAAGCTTTCTTT. The rearrangement links TRBV4-1 to TRBJ1-1; D is uncertain. V was trimmed by 1 base and J by 3 bases, leaving 9 bases between them. Germline CDR1 is MGHRA and CDR2 is YSYEKL. CDR3 length: 14 residues.

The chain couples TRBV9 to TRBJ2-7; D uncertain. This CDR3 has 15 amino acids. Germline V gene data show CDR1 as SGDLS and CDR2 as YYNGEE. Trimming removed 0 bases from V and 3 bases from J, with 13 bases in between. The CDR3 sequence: CASSVASVPFYEQYF. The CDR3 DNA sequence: TGTGCCAGCAGCGTAGCATCTGTCCCCTTCTACGAGCAGTACTTC.

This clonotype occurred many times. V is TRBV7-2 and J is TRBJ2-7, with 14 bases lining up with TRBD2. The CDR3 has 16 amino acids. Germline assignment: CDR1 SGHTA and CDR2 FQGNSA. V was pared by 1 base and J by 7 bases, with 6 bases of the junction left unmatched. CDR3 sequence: CASSLGGTSGRNEQYF. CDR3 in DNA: TGTGCCAGCAGCTTAGGAGGGACTAGCGGGAGAAATGAGCAGTACTTC.

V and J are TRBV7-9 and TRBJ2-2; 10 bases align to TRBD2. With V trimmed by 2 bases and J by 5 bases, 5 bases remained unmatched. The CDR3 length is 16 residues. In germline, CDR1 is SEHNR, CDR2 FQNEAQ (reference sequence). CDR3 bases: TGTGCCAGCAGCTTATGGCTAGCGGGAGTGACCGGGGAGCTGTTTTTT. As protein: CASSLWLAGVTGELFF.

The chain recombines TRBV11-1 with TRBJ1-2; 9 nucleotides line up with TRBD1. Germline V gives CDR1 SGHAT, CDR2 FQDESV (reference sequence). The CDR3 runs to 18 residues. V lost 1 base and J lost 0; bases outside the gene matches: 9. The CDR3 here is CASSLGKTGGVANYGYTF. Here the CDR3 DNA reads TGTGCCAGCAGCTTAGGGAAGACAGGGGGAGTCGCTAACTATGGCTACACCTTC.

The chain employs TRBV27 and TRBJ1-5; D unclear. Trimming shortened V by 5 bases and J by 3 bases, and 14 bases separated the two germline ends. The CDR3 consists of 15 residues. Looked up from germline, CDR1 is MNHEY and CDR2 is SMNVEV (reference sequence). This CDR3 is CASSLFNTDNQPQHF. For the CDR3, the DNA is TGTGCCAGCAGTCTCTTTAATACAGACAATCAGCCCCAGCATTTT.

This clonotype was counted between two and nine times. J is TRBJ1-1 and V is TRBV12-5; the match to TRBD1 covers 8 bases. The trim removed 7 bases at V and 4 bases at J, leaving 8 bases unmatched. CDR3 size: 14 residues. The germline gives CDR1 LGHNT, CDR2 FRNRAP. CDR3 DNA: TGTGCTAGTGCACTGGCCAGGGGGCTCACTGAAGCTTTCTTT. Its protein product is CASALARGLTEAFF.